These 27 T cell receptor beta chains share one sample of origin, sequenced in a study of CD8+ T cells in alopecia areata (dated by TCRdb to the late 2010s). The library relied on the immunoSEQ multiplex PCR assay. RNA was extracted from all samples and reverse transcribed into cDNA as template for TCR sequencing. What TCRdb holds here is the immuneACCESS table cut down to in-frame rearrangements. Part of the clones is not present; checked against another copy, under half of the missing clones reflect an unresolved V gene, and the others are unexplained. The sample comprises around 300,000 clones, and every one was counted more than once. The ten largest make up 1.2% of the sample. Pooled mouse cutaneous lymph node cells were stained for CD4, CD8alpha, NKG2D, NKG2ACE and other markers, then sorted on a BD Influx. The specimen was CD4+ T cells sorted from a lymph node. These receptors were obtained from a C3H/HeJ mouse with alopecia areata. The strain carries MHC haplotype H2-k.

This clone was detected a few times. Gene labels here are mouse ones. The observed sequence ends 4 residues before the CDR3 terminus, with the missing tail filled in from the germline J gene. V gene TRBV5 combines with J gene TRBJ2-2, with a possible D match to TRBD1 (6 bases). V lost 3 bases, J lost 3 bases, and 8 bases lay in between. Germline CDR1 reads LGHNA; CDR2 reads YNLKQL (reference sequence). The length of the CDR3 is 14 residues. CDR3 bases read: TGTGCCAGCAGCCAGGCAGGGGACACCGGG. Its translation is CASSQAGDTG. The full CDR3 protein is CASSQAGDTGQLYF.

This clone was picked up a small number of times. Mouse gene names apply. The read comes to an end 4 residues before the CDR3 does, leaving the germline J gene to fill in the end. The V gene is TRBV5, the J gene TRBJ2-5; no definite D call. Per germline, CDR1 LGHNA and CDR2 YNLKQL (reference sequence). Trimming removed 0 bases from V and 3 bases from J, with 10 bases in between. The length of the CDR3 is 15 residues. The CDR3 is CASSQEGLEQDTQYF. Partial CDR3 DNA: TGTGCCAGCAGCCAAGAAGGCCTGGAACAAGAC.

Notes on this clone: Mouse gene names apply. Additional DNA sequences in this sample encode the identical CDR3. CDR3 loop: CTCSADRGYEQYF. CDR3 bases read: TGCACCTGCAGTGCGGACAGGGGATAT. This chain uses TRBV1 with TRBJ2-7; TRBD1 aligns across 9 bases. From the germline J gene comes the end of the CDR3, since the read stops 4 residues before it. Germline V lookup: CDR1 NSQYPW, CDR2 LRSPGD (reference sequence). The CDR3 length is 13 residues.

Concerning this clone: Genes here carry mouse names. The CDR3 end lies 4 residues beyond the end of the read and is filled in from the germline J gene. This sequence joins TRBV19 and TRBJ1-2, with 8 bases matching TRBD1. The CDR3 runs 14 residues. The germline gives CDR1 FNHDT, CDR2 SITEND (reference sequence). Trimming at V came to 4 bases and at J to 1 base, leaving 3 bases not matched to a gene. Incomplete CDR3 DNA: TGTGCCAGCAGTGACAGGGGAGAAAACTCC. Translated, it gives CASSDRGENS. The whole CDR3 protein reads CASSDRGENSDYTF.

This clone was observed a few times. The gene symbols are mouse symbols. The CDR3 sequence is CASGARDRGTDTQYF. The sequenced part of the CDR3 DNA is TGTGCCAGCGGTGCCAGGGACAGGGGGACGGAC. The chain links TRBV13-2 to TRBJ2-5; the match to TRBD1 covers 11 bases. The read ends 4 residues before the CDR3 terminus; that terminus is restored from the germline J gene. The CDR3 has 15 residues. Germline CDR1 NNHNN, CDR2 SYGAGS (reference sequence).

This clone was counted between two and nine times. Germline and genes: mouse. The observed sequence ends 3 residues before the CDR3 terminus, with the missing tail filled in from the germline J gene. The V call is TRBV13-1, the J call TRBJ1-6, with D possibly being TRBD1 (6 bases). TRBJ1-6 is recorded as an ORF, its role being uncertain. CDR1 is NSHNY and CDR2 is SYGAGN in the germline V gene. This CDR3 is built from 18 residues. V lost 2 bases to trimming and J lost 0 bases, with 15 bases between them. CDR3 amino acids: CASSDGSGTHSYNSPLYF. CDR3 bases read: TGTGCCAGCAGTGACGGCTCCGGGACACATTCCTATAATTCGCCC.

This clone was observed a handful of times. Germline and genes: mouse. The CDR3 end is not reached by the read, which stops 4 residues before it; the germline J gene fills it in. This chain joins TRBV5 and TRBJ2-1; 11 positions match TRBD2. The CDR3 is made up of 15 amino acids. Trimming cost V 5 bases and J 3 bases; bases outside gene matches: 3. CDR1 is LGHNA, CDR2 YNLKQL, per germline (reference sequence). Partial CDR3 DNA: TGTGCCAGCAGCTCTACTGGGGGGGCCTATGCT. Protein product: CASSSTGGAYA. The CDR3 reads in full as CASSSTGGAYAEQFF.

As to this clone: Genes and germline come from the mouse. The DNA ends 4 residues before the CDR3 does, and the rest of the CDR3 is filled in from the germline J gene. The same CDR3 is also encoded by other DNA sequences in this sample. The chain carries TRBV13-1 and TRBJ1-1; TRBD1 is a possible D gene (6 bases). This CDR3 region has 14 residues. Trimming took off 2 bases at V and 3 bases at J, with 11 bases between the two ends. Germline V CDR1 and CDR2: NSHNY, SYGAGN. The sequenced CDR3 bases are TGTGCCAGCAGTGACAGGGGAGGGGACACA. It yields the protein CASSDRGGDT. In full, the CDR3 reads CASSDRGGDTEVFF.

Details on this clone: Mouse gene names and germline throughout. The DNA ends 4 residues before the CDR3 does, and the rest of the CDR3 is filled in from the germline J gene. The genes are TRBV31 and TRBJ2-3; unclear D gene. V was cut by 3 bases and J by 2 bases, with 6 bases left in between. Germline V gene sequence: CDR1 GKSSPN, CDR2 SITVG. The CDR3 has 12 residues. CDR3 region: CAWSHNAETLYF. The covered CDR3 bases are TGTGCCTGGAGCCACAATGCAGAA. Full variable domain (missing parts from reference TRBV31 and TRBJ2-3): AQTIHQWPVAEIKAVGSPLSLGCTIKGKSSPNLYWYWQATGGTLQQLFYSITVGQVESVVQLNLSASRPKDDQFILSTEKLLLSHSGFYLCAWSHNAETLYFGSGTRLTVL.

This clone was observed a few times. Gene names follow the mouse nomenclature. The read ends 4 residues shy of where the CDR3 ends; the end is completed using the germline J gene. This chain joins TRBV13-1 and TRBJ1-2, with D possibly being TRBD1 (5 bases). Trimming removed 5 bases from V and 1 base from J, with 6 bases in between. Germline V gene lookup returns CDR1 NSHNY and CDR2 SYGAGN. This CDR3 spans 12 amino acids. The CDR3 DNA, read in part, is TGTGCCAGCAGGGACATAAACTCC. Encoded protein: CASRDINS. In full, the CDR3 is CASRDINSDYTF.

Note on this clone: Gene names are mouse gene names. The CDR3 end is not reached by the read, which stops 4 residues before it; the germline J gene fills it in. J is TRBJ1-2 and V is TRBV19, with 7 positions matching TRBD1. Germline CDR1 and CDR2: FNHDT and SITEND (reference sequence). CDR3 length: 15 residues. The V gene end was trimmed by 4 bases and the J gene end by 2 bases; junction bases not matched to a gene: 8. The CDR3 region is CASSYRQGGNSDYTF. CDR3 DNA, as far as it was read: TGTGCCAGCAGTTACCGACAGGGAGGGAACTCC.

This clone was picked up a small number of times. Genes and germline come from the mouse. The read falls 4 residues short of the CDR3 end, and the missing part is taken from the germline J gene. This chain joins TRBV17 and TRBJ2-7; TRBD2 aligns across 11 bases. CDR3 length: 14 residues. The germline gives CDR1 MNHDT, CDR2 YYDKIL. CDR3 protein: CASSGGLGDYEQYF. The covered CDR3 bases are TGTGCTAGCAGTGGGGGACTGGGGGATTAT.

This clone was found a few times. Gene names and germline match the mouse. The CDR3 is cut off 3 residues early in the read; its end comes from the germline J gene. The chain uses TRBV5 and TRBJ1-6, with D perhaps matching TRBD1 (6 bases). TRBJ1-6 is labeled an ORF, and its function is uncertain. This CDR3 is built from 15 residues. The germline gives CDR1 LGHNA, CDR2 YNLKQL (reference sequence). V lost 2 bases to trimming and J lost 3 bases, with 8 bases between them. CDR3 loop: CASSQQGNYNSPLYF. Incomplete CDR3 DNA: TGTGCCAGCAGCCAACAGGGGAACTATAATTCGCCC.

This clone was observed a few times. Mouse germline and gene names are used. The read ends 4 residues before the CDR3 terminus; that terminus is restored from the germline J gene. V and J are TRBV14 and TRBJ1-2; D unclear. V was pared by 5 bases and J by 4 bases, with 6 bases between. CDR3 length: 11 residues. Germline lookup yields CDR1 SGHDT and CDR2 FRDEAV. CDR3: CASSQVSDYTF. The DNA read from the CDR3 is TGTGCCAGCAGCCAAGTCTCC.

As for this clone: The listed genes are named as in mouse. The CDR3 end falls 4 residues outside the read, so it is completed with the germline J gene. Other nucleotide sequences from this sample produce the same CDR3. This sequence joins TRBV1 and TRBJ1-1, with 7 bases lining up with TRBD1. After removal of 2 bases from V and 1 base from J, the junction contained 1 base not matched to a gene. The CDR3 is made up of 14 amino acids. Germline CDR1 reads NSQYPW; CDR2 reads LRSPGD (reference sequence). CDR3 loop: CTCSASGGNTEVFF. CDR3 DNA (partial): TGCACCTGCAGTGCATCAGGGGGAAACACA.

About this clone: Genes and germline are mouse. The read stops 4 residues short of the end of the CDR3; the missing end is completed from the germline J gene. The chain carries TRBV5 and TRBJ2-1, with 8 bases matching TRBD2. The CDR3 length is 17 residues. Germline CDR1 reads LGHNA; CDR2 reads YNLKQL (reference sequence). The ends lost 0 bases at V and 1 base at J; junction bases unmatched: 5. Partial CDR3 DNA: TGTGCCAGCAGCCAAGATGCCGGACTGGGAAACTATGCT. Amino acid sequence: CASSQDAGLGNYA. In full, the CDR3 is CASSQDAGLGNYAEQFF.

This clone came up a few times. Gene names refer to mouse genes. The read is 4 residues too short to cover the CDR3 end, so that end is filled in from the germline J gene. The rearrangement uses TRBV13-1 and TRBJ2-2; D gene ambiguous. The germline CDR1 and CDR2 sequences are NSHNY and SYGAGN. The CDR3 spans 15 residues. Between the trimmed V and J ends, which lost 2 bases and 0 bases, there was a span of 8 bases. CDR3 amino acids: CASSEETANTGQLYF. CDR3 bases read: TGTGCCAGCAGTGAAGAAACAGCAAACACCGGG.

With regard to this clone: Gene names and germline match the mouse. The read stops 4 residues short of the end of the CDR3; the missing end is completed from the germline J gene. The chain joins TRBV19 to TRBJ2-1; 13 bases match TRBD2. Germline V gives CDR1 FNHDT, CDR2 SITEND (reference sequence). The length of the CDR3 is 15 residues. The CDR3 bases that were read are TGTGCCAGCAGCCGGACTGGGGGGGCGCAGACT. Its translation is CASSRTGGAQT. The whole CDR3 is CASSRTGGAQTEQFF.

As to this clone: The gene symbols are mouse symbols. The CDR3 DNA, read in part, is TGTGCCAGCAGTTTCGCTGGGCCTAGTCAAAAC. This gives the protein CASSFAGPSQN. The CDR3 reads in full as CASSFAGPSQNTLYF. V usage is TRBV14 and J usage is TRBJ2-4; the D gene is possibly TRBD2 (5 bases). The read halts 4 residues ahead of the CDR3 end, with the missing end drawn from the germline J gene. Looked up from germline, CDR1 is SGHDT and CDR2 is FRDEAV. The CDR3 consists of 15 residues. V shed 1 base and J shed 0 bases, with 9 bases lying between them.

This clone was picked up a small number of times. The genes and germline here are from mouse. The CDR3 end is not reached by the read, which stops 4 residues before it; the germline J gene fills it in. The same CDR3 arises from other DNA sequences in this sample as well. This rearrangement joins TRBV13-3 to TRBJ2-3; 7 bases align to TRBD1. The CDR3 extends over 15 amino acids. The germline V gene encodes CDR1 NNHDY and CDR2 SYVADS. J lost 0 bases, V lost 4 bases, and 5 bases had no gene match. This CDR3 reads CASSWDRSSAETLYF. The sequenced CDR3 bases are TGTGCCAGCAGTTGGGACAGATCTAGTGCAGAA.

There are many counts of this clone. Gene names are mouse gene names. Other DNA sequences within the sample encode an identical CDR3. The part of the CDR3 DNA that was read is TGCACCTGCAGTGCTCTGGGGGGGCAAGAC. Translation: CTCSALGGQD. Given in full, the CDR3 is CTCSALGGQDTQYF. The chain recombines TRBV1 with TRBJ2-5; 9 bases map to TRBD2. The read terminates 4 residues ahead of where the CDR3 ends, so the germline J gene completes it. V gave up 3 bases and J gave up 3 bases; unmatched junction bases: 1. The CDR3 extends over 14 amino acids. CDR1 and CDR2 from the germline V gene are NSQYPW and LRSPGD (reference sequence).

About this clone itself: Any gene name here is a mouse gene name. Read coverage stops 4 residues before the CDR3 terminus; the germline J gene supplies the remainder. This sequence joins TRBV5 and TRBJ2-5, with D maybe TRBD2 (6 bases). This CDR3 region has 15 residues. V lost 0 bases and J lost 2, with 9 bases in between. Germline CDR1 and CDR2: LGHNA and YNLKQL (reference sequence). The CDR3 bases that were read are TGTGCCAGCAGCCAAGAAGGACTGCTCCAAGAC. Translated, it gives CASSQEGLLQD. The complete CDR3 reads CASSQEGLLQDTQYF.

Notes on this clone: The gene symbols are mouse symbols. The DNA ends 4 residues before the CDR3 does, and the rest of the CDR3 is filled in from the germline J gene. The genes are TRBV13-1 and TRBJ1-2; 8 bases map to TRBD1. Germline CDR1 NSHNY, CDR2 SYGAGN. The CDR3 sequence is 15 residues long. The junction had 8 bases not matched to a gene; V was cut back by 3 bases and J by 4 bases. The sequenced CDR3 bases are TGTGCCAGCAGTGCCCGGCCAGGGGGCGGCTCC. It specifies CASSARPGGGS. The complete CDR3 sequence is CASSARPGGGSDYTF.

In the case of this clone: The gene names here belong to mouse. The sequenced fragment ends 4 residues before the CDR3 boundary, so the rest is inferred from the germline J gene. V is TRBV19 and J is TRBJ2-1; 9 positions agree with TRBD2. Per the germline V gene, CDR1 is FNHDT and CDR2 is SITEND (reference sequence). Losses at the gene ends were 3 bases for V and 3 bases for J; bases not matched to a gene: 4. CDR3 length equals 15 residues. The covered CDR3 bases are TGTGCCAGCAGTACGGCTGGGGGGGTCTATGCT. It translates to CASSTAGGVYA. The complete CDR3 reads CASSTAGGVYAEQFF.

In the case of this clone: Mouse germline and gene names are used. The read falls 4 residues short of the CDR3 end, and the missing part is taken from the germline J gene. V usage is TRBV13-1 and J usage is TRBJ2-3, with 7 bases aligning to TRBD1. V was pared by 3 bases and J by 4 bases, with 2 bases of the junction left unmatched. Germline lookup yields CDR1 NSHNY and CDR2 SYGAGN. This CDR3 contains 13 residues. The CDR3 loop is CASSGDRSETLYF. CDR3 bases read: TGTGCCAGCAGTGGGGACAGATCAGAA.

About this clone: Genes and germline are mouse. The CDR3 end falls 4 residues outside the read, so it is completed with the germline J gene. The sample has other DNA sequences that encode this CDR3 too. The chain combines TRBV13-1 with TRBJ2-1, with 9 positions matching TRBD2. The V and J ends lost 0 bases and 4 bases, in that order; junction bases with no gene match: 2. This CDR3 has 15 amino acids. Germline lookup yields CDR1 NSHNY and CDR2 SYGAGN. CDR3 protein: CASSDVGGPYAEQFF. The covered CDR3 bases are TGTGCCAGCAGTGATGTGGGGGGGCCTTATGCT.

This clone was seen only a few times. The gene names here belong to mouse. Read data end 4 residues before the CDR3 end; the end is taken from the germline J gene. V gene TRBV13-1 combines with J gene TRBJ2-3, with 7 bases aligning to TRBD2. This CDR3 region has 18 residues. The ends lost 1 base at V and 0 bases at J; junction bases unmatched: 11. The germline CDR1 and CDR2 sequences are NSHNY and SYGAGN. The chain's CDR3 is CASSDRFSLGSSAETLYF. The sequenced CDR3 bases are TGTGCCAGCAGTGATAGGTTCTCACTGGGGTCTAGTGCAGAA.